This TCR beta chain was sequenced for a study of beta chain features in type 1 diabetes. Across the study: Similarity in age, gender and cell yields was seen between patients and healthy donors.

The CDR3 covers 15 residues. Looked up from germline, CDR1 is KGHSH and CDR2 is LQKENI. V was pared by 6 bases and J by 7 bases, with 8 bases of the junction left unmatched. The study reverse transcribed the entire isolated RNA, so it sequenced expressed TCRB transcripts. The method was immunoSEQ multiplex PCR; TCRdb's version includes in-frame clones alone and lacks a portion of them. The data show 300,000 or so clones, approximately 9.7% seen once. Study observations and caveats: For Type 1 diabetes patients, all four CD4+ subsets carried TCRB CDR3s that were moderately but significantly shorter. Although PCR might favor shorter templates, it would do so equally in patients and controls.

About this clone: Its target is not known.

Sequencing input: central memory CD4+ T cells from blood. The source of this sequence is a man under 40 with type 1 diabetes. The gene calls are TRBV18 and TRBJ1-6; 8 bases map to TRBD1. The CDR3 bases are TGTGCCAGCTCCCTCGGACAGGGTGGCAATTCACCCCTCCACTTT. Its translation is CASSLGQGGNSPLHF.